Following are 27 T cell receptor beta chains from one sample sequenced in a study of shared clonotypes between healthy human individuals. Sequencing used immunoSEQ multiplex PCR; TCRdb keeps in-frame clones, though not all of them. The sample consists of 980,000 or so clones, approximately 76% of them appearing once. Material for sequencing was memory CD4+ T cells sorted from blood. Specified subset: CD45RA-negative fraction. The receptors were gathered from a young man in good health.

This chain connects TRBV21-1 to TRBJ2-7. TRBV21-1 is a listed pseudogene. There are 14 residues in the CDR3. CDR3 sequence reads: CASGVRAISYEQYF. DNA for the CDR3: TGTGCCAGCGGCGTTAGGGCCATCTCATACGAGCAGTACTTC.

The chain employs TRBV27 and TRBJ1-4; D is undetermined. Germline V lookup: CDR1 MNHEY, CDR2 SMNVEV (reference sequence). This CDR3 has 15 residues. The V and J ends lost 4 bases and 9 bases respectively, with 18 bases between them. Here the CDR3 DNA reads TGTGCCAGCAGTTCCCTTAAAGTTTTGGGTCAAAAACTGTTTTTT. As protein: CASSSLKVLGQKLFF.

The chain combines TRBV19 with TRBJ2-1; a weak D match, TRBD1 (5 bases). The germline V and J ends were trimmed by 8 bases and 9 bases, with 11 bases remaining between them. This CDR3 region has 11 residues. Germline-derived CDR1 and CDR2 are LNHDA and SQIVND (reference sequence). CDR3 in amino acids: CASEQVGEQFF. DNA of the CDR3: TGTGCCAGTGAACAGGTGGGTGAGCAGTTCTTC.

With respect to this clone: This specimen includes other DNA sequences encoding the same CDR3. The CDR3 here is CASSSGTSGYNEQFF. The DNA for the CDR3 is TGTGCCAGCAGCTCCGGGACTAGCGGCTACAATGAGCAGTTCTTC. This chain links TRBV9 with TRBJ2-1; TRBD2 matches at 11 bases. This CDR3 is built from 15 residues. J was trimmed by 3 bases and V by 4 bases; bases with no gene match: 3. The germline V gene has CDR1 SGDLS and CDR2 YYNGEE.

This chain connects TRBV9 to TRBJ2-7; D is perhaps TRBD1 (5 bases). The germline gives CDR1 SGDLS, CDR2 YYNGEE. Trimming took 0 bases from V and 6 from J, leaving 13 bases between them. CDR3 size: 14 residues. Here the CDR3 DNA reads TGTGCCAGCAGCGTAGGACAGATCTTCGGCGAGCAGTACTTC. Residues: CASSVGQIFGEQYF.

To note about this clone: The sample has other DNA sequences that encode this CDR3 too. The DNA of the CDR3 is TGTGCCAGCAGCACAAGCAGGAACACTGAAGCTTTCTTT. Amino acid sequence: CASSTSRNTEAFF. The V call is TRBV6-5, the J call TRBJ1-1; D remains unclear. There are 13 residues in the CDR3. The ends were cut back, 6 bases at V and 1 base at J, with 9 bases in the middle. The germline V gene has CDR1 MNHEY and CDR2 SVGAGI.

The DNA of the CDR3 is TGTGCCAGCAGCCCCCGGGGGTCCGCGAACACCGGGGAGCTGTTTTTT. This gives the protein CASSPRGSANTGELFF. The chain employs TRBV7-9 and TRBJ2-2, with a weak D call TRBD2 (6 bases). The V and J ends lost 5 bases and 0 bases respectively, with 13 bases between them. Germline CDR1 SEHNR, CDR2 FQNEAQ (reference sequence). The CDR3 is 16 residues long.

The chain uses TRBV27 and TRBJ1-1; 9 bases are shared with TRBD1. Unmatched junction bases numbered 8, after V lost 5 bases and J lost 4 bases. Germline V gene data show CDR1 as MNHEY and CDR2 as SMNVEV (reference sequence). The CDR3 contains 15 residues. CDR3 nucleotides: TGTGCCAGCAGTCTGGACAGGGGATTAGGCACTGAAGCTTTCTTT. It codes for CASSLDRGLGTEAFF.

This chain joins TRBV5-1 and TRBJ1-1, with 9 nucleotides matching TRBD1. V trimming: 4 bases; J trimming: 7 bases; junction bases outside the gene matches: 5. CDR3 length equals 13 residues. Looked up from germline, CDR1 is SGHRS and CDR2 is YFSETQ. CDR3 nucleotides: TGCGCCAGCAGCGGCGGGACAGGGCTTGAAGCTTTCTTT. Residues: CASSGGTGLEAFF.

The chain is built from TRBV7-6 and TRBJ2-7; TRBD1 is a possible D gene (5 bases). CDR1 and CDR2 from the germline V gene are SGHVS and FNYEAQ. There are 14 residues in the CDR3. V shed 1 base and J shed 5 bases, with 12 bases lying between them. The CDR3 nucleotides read TGTGCCAGCAGCTTAGGCAGGGCTGGGCACGAGCAGTACTTC. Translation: CASSLGRAGHEQYF. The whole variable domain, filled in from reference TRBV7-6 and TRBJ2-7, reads GAGVSQSPRYKVTKRGQDVALRCDPISGHVSLYWYRQALGQGPEFLTYFNYEAQQDKSGLPNDRFSAERPEGSISTLTIQRTEQRDSAMYRCASSLGRAGHEQYFGPGTRLTVT.

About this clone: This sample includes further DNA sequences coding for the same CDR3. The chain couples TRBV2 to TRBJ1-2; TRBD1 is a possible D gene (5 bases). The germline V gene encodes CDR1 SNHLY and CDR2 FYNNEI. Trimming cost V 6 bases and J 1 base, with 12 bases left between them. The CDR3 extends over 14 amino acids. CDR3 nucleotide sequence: TGTGCCAGCAGCCAAGGTCAGGGTAACTATGGCTACACCTTC. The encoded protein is CASSQGQGNYGYTF.

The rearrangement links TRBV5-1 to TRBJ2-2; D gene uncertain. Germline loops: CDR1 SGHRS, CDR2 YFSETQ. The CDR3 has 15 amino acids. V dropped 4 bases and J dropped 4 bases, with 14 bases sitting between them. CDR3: CASSQTSKSTGELFF. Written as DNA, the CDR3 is TGCGCCAGCAGCCAAACGTCAAAGAGCACCGGGGAGCTGTTTTTT.

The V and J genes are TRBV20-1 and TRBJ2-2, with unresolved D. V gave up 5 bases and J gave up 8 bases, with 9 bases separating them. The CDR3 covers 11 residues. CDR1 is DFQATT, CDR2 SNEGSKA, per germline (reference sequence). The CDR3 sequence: CSAWTAGELFF. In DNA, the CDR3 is TGCAGTGCTTGGACCGCGGGGGAGCTGTTTTTT.

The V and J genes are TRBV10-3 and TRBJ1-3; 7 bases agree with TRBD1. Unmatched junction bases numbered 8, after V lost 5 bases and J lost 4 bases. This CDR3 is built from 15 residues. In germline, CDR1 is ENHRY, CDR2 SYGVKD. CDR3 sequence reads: CAISPGQPKGNTIYF. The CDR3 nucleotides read TGTGCCATCAGTCCGGGACAGCCCAAGGGAAACACCATATATTTT.

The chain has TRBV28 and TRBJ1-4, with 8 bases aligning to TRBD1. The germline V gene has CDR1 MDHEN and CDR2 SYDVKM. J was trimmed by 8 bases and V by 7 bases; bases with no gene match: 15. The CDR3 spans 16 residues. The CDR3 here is CASNQGGAGGWEKLFF. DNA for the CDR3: TGTGCCAGCAATCAGGGCGGGGCAGGGGGCTGGGAAAAACTGTTTTTT. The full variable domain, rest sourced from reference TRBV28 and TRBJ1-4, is DVKVTQSSRYLVKRTGEKVFLECVQDMDHENMFWYRQDPGLGLRLIYFSYDVKMKEKGDIPEGYSVSREKKERFSLILESASTNQTSMYLCASNQGGAGGWEKLFFGSGTQLSVL.

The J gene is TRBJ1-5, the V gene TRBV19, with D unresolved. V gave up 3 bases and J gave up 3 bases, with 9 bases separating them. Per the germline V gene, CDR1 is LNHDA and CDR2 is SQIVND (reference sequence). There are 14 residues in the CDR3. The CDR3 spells CASSMWGNNQPQHF. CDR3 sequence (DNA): TGTGCCAGTAGTATGTGGGGTAACAATCAGCCCCAGCATTTT.

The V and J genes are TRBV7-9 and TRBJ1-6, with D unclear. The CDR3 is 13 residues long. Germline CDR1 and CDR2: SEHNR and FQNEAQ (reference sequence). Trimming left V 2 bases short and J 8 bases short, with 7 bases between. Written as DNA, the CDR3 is TGTGCCAGCAGCTTAAGCGGGGATTCACCCCTCCACTTT. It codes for CASSLSGDSPLHF.

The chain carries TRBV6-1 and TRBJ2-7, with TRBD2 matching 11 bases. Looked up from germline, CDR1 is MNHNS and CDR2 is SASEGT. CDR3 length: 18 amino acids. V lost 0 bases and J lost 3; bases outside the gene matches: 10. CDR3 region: CASSEATPGLAAVYEQYF. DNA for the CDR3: TGTGCCAGCAGTGAAGCGACTCCGGGACTAGCGGCGGTCTACGAGCAGTACTTC.

This chain's CDR3 is CASGLSGVETQYF. In DNA form, the CDR3 reads TGTGCTAGTGGTTTGTCAGGGGTGGAGACCCAGTACTTC. The chain carries TRBV12-5 and TRBJ2-5; possibly TRBD1 for D (6 bases). The CDR3 is 13 residues long. Between the trimmed V and J ends, which lost 2 bases and 5 bases, there was a span of 9 bases. Per germline, CDR1 LGHNT and CDR2 FRNRAP. Using reference TRBV12-5 and TRBJ2-5 for the parts outside the CDR3, the full variable domain is DARVTQTPRHKVTEMGQEVTMRCQPILGHNTVFWYRQTMMQGLELLAYFRNRAPLDDSGMPKDRFSAEMPDATLATLKIQPSEPRDSAVYFCASGLSGVETQYFGPGTRLLVL.

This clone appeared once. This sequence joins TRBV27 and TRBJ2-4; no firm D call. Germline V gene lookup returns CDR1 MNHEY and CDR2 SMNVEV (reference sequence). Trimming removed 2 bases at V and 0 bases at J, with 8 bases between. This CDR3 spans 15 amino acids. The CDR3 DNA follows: TGTGCCAGCAGTTTAACCACTTCAGCCAAAAACATTCAGTACTTC. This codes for CASSLTTSAKNIQYF.

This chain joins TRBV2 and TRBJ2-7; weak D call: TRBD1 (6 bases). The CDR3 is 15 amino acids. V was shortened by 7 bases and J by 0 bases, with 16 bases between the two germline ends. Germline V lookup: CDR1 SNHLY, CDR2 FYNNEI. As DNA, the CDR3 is TGTGCCAGCAACGAAAACGGACAGCACTCCTACGAGCAGTACTTC. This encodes CASNENGQHSYEQYF.

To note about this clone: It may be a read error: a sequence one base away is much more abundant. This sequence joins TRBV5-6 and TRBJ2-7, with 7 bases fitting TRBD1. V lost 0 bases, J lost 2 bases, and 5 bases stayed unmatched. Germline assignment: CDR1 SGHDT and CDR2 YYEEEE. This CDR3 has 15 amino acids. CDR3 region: CASSLDRGAPYEQYF. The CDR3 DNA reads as TGTGCCAGCAGCTTGGACAGGGGAGCCCCCTACGAGCAGTACTTC. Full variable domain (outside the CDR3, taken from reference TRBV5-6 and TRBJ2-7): DAGVTQSPTHLIKTRGQQVTLRCSPKSGHDTVSWYQQALGQGPQFIFQYYEEEERQRGNFPDRFSGHQFPNYSSELNVNALLLGDSALYLCASSLDRGAPYEQYFGPGTRLTVT.

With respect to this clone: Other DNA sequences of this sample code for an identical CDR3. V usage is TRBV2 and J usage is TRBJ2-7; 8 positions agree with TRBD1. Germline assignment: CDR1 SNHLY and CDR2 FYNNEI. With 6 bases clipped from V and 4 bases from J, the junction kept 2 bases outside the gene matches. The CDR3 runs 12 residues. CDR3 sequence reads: CASRRQGYEQYF. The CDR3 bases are TGTGCCAGCAGGCGACAGGGGTACGAGCAGTACTTC.

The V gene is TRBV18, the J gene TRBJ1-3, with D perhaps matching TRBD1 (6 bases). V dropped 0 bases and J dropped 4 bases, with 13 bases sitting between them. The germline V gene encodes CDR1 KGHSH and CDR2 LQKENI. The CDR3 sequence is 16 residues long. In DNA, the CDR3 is TGTGCCAGCTCACCACCGGTGGCAGGGGCGGGAAACACCATATATTTT. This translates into CASSPPVAGAGNTIYF.

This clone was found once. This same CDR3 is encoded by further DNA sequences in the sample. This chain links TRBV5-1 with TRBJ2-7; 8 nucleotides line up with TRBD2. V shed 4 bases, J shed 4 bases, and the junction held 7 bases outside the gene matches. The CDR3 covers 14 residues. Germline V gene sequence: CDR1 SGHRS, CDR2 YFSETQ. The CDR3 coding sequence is TGCGCCAGCAGCCTGGTGGCGGGAGGATACGAGCAGTACTTC. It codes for CASSLVAGGYEQYF.

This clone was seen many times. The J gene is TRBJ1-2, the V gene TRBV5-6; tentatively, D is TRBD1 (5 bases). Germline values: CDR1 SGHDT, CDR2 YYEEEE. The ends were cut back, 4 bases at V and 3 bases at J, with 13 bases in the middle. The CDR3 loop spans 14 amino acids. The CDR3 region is CASSPMGTDYGYTF. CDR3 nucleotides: TGTGCCAGCAGCCCGATGGGGACGGACTATGGCTACACCTTC.

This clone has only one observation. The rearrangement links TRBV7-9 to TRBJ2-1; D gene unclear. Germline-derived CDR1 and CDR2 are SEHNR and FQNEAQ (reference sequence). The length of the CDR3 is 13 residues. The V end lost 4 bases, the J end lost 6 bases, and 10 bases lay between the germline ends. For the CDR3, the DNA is TGTGCCAGCAGCTCGTCTAAGCGCAATGAGCAGTTCTTC. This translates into CASSSSKRNEQFF.